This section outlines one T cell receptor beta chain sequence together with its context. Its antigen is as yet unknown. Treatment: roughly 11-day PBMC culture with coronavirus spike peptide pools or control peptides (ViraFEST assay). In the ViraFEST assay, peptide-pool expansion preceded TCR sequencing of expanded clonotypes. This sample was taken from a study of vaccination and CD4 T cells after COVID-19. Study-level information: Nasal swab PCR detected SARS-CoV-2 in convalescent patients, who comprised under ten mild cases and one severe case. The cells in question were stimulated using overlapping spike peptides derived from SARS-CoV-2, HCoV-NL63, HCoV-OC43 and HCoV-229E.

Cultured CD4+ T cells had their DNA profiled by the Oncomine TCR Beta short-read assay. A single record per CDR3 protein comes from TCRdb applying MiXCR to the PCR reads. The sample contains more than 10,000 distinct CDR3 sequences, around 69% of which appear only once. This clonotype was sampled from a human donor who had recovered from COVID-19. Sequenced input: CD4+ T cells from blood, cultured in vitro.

This CDR3 is CASSGVPDIQYF. As DNA, the CDR3 is TGTGCCAGCAGTGGAGTTCCGGACATTCAGTACTTC. V usage is TRBV6-1 and J usage is TRBJ2-4, with D hard to call. The ends were cut back, 4 bases at V and 8 bases at J, with 9 bases in the middle. Germline V gives CDR1 MNHNS, CDR2 SASEGT. The CDR3 totals 12 residues.